There are many counts of the clone carrying this T cell receptor (beta chain). The antigen remains undetermined. These data originate in a study of T cells in Graves' hyperthyroidism and ophthalmopathy. The source material, RNA transcripts, was used to amplify TCR beta CDR3 regions. Carried out on the TCR CDR3, a first-round RT-PCR used the HTBI primer set. A single record per CDR3 protein comes from TCRdb applying MiXCR to the multiplex PCR reads. The data show 600,000 to 900,000 distinct CDR3 sequences, about 16% seen once. Researchers defined stable Graves' hyperthyroidism as no ophthalmopathy progression within 18 months. Uncontrolled infections, other autoimmune diseases, pregnancy or lactation led to exclusion of patients. Thyroid ultrasound and orbital computed tomography, with clinical symptoms and serum thyroxine and TRAb, informed diagnoses. Study findings and constraints: Patients with ophthalmopathy were separated from those with stable hyperthyroidism by a 13 V-J model.

Germline assignment: CDR1 KGHSH and CDR2 LQKENI. CDR3 length equals 15 residues. V was clipped by 6 bases and J by 7 bases; unmatched bases: 11. The V gene is TRBV18, the J gene TRBJ2-7, with 11 bases identical to TRBD1. The sequence derives from a man aged 18 to 35 with Graves' hyperthyroidism. Sequencing input: blood. The CDR3 DNA reads TGTGCCAGCTCCCCCCTGGGGGGACAGGGGGAAGAGCAGTACTTC. It encodes CASSPLGGQGEEQYF.